This T cell receptor (beta chain) comes out of a study of identical twins. Notes on the study in general: Analyses of zero insertions could be partly confounded by invariant MAIT and iNKT cells.

This clonotype occurred many times. Its target is unknown. Template switching (which added a universal primer site) was used, and cDNA carried unique molecular identifiers. TCRdb re-derived calls from the 5' RACE reads in MiXCR, one entry per CDR3 protein. The data hold 300,000 to 350,000 distinct CDR3 sequences, with roughly an eighth observed a single time. This sample was also put to use in a study of yellow fever vaccine responses in identical twins.

The clonotype was recovered from a woman aged 18-30 years in good health. Material: CD8+ T cells sorted from blood.

CDR3 residues: CASSPSGSADTQYF. As DNA, the CDR3 is TGTGCCAGCAGTCCTAGCGGGAGCGCAGATACGCAGTATTTT. The genes are TRBV12-3 or TRBV12-4 and TRBJ2-3; TRBD2 aligns across 10 bases. The CDR3 covers 14 residues. With 5 bases clipped from V and 4 bases from J, the junction kept 3 bases outside the gene matches.